Listed below are T cell receptor beta chains from one sample, sequenced in a study of identifying expanded T cells in peripheral blood. TCRdb's copy holds only in-frame clones and misses some; the assay was immunoSEQ multiplex PCR. The table has some 99,000 clones, less than 90% seen once. The source material was blood. The receptors stem from a person between 18 and 75 years old in good health. Both conserved end residues are part of each CDR3. The order of the fields is D gene, V gene, clone size, J gene, CDR3 DNA, CDR3 protein. The D gene is left open where the match is weak. Some rows have no size entry. The others give once, few or many, or a class for an expanded clone.

d_gene: NA; v_gene: TRBV12-1; abundance: NA; j_gene: TRBJ1-1; CDR3nt: TGTGCCAGCAGCTTTAAAATGATGAACACTGAAGCTTTCTTT; CDR3aa: CASSFKMMNTEAFF
d_gene: NA; v_gene: TRBV5-6; abundance: few; j_gene: TRBJ2-5; CDR3nt: TGTGCCAGCAGCTTCGGGGAGACCCAGTACTTC; CDR3aa: CASSFGETQYF
d_gene: TRBD1; v_gene: TRBV6-6; abundance: few; j_gene: TRBJ2-7; CDR3nt: TGTGCCAGCAGTTACCTACAGGGGTCCTCCTACGAGCAGTACTTC; CDR3aa: CASSYLQGSSYEQYF
d_gene: NA; v_gene: TRBV5-4; abundance: NA; j_gene: TRBJ1-2; CDR3nt: TGTGCCAGCAGCCCGGACCGCCACTATGGCTACACCTTC; CDR3aa: CASSPDRHYGYTF
d_gene: TRBD1; v_gene: TRBV5-1; abundance: NA; j_gene: TRBJ1-5; CDR3nt: TGCGCCAGCAGCTGGGGACAGGGTAGTCAGCCCCAGCATTTT; CDR3aa: CASSWGQGSQPQHF
d_gene: NA; v_gene: TRBV7-9; abundance: once; j_gene: TRBJ1-2; CDR3nt: TGTGCCAGCAGCCAAGGTACCGTAGGAAACACCTTC; CDR3aa: CASSQGTVGNTF
d_gene: NA; v_gene: TRBV19; abundance: NA; j_gene: TRBJ2-5; CDR3nt: TGTGCCAGTAGCAAGGAACAAGAGACCCAGTACTTC; CDR3aa: CASSKEQETQYF
d_gene: TRBD2; v_gene: TRBV28; abundance: NA; j_gene: TRBJ2-7; CDR3nt: TGTGCCAGCAGTCCCAGACTAGCGGGACTCTACGAGCAGTACTTC; CDR3aa: CASSPRLAGLYEQYF
d_gene: NA; v_gene: TRBV7-9; abundance: NA; j_gene: TRBJ2-5; CDR3nt: TGTGCCAGCAGCTACTACAGAACAGGGACGCTAGAGACCCAGTACTTC; CDR3aa: CASSYYRTGTLETQYF
d_gene: NA; v_gene: TRBV11-2; abundance: NA; j_gene: TRBJ2-3; CDR3nt: TGTGCCAGCAGCTCATCTACAGATACGCAGTATTTT; CDR3aa: CASSSSTDTQYF
d_gene: NA; v_gene: TRBV9; abundance: NA; j_gene: TRBJ2-7; CDR3nt: TGTGCCAGCAGTTACCATAGGGGCCATCCAACCTACGAGCAGTACTTC; CDR3aa: CASSYHRGHPTYEQYF
d_gene: TRBD1; v_gene: TRBV5-1; abundance: NA; j_gene: TRBJ2-2; CDR3nt: TGCGCCAGCAGCCCGGGACAGGGAGGTACCGGGGAGCTGTTTTTT; CDR3aa: CASSPGQGGTGELFF
d_gene: NA; v_gene: TRBV5-4; abundance: NA; j_gene: TRBJ2-7; CDR3nt: TGTGCCAGCAGCTTGCAGAGTACCTACGAGCAGTACTTC; CDR3aa: CASSLQSTYEQYF
d_gene: TRBD1; v_gene: TRBV9; abundance: NA; j_gene: TRBJ1-5; CDR3nt: TGTGCCAGCAGCGTGGACAGGGGGCCTCAGCCCCAGCATTTT; CDR3aa: CASSVDRGPQPQHF
d_gene: NA; v_gene: TRBV27; abundance: NA; j_gene: TRBJ1-1; CDR3nt: TGTGCCAGCAGTTTATGGTCGGGAAACACTGAAGCTTTCTTT; CDR3aa: CASSLWSGNTEAFF
d_gene: TRBD2; v_gene: TRBV4-3; abundance: NA; j_gene: TRBJ2-1; CDR3nt: TGCGCCAGCAGCCAAGCCGGGGGGGCCTACAATGAGCAGTTCTTC; CDR3aa: CASSQAGGAYNEQFF
d_gene: TRBD1; v_gene: TRBV4-3; abundance: NA; j_gene: TRBJ2-7; CDR3nt: TGCGCCAGCAGCCCCTCCGGGACAGCACCCTACGAGCAGTACTTC; CDR3aa: CASSPSGTAPYEQYF
d_gene: NA; v_gene: TRBV10-3; abundance: NA; j_gene: TRBJ2-2; CDR3nt: TGTGCCATCAGTGAGTCGAAAGGGAAATCCGGGGAGCTGTTTTTT; CDR3aa: CAISESKGKSGELFF
d_gene: TRBD1; v_gene: TRBV9; abundance: NA; j_gene: TRBJ1-6; CDR3nt: TGTGCCAGCAGCGGGGTGGGTGCAGGGGGTTATAATTCACCCCTCCACTTT; CDR3aa: CASSGVGAGGYNSPLHF
d_gene: NA; v_gene: TRBV6-1; abundance: NA; j_gene: TRBJ1-3; CDR3nt: TGTGCCAGCAGTTCGGGTGGGCTATCTGGAAACACCATATATTTT; CDR3aa: CASSSGGLSGNTIYF
d_gene: NA; v_gene: TRBV6-5; abundance: NA; j_gene: TRBJ1-1; CDR3nt: TGTGCCAGCAGTTACTCGGCAGGGTTGGAAGCTTTCTTT; CDR3aa: CASSYSAGLEAFF
d_gene: TRBD1; v_gene: TRBV18; abundance: few; j_gene: TRBJ1-3; CDR3nt: TGTGCCAGCTCATTGCCAGGGGGATCAGGAAACACCATATATTTT; CDR3aa: CASSLPGGSGNTIYF
d_gene: NA; v_gene: TRBV18; abundance: NA; j_gene: TRBJ1-5; CDR3nt: TGTGCCAGCTCCTCAGGGGTCGGCAGCAATCAGCCCCAGCATTTT; CDR3aa: CASSSGVGSNQPQHF
d_gene: NA; v_gene: TRBV7-3; abundance: NA; j_gene: TRBJ2-5; CDR3nt: TGTGCCAGCAGCCCGGGACCCCGGCGGTTGGAGACCCAGTACTTC; CDR3aa: CASSPGPRRLETQYF
d_gene: NA; v_gene: TRBV28; abundance: NA; j_gene: TRBJ2-7; CDR3nt: TGTGCCAGCAGACACGCGCAGGGGCTCCTCTCCTACGAGCAGTACTTC; CDR3aa: CASRHAQGLLSYEQYF
d_gene: TRBD1; v_gene: TRBV2; abundance: NA; j_gene: TRBJ1-1; CDR3nt: TGTGCCAGCACTCCGGGACAGGGCGAAACTGAAGCTTTCTTT; CDR3aa: CASTPGQGETEAFF
d_gene: TRBD2; v_gene: TRBV6-6; abundance: NA; j_gene: TRBJ2-1; CDR3nt: TGTGCCAGCAGGGGACTAGCGGGAGAAATAGTTGAGCAGTTCTTC; CDR3aa: CASRGLAGEIVEQFF
d_gene: NA; v_gene: TRBV9; abundance: NA; j_gene: TRBJ1-6; CDR3nt: TGTGCCAGCAGCGTAGAAGCGGGTGACAGAAATTCACCCCTCCACTTT; CDR3aa: CASSVEAGDRNSPLHF
d_gene: NA; v_gene: TRBV7-3; abundance: once; j_gene: TRBJ2-2; CDR3nt: TGTGCCAGCAGCTTATACCGGGGGACGGACACCGGGGAGCTGTTTTTT; CDR3aa: CASSLYRGTDTGELFF
d_gene: NA; v_gene: TRBV2; abundance: NA; j_gene: TRBJ1-6; CDR3nt: TGTGCCAGCAGGCCGGTGACAACCAATTCACCCCTCCACTTT; CDR3aa: CASRPVTTNSPLHF
d_gene: NA; v_gene: TRBV11-1; abundance: NA; j_gene: TRBJ2-1; CDR3nt: TGTGCCAGCAGCTTTAGACAGTACAATGAGCAGTTCTTC; CDR3aa: CASSFRQYNEQFF
d_gene: TRBD2; v_gene: TRBV9; abundance: NA; j_gene: TRBJ2-1; CDR3nt: TGTGCCAGCAGCGTAGTTCTAGCGGGGAGGGATGAGCAGTTCTTC; CDR3aa: CASSVVLAGRDEQFF
d_gene: NA; v_gene: TRBV5-1; abundance: NA; j_gene: TRBJ2-1; CDR3nt: TGCGCCAGCAGCTTAAGGGCATCCCATTACAATGAGCAGTTCTTC; CDR3aa: CASSLRASHYNEQFF
d_gene: NA; v_gene: TRBV5-4; abundance: NA; j_gene: TRBJ2-7; CDR3nt: TGTGCCAGCAGCCGCGCCGGACACCAATCCTACGAGCAGTACTTC; CDR3aa: CASSRAGHQSYEQYF
d_gene: NA; v_gene: TRBV6-5; abundance: NA; j_gene: TRBJ2-3; CDR3nt: TGTGCCAGCAGTTACCAGGGTCGAGATGCAGATACGCAGTATTTT; CDR3aa: CASSYQGRDADTQYF
d_gene: TRBD2; v_gene: TRBV5-4; abundance: NA; j_gene: TRBJ2-1; CDR3nt: TGTGCCAGCAGCGTAGCGGGAGGCCCCTACAATGAGCAGTTCTTC; CDR3aa: CASSVAGGPYNEQFF
d_gene: NA; v_gene: TRBV29-1; abundance: medium-sized; j_gene: TRBJ2-2; CDR3nt: TGCAGCGCTACGAACACCGGGGAGCTGTTTTTT; CDR3aa: CSATNTGELFF
d_gene: TRBD2; v_gene: TRBV5-4; abundance: NA; j_gene: TRBJ2-6; CDR3nt: TGTGCCAGCAGCTTGGGGACTAGCGGGGGCTCTGGGGCCAACGTCCTGACTTTC; CDR3aa: CASSLGTSGGSGANVLTF
d_gene: NA; v_gene: TRBV19; abundance: NA; j_gene: TRBJ2-3; CDR3nt: TGTGCCAGTAGTCTCGAGCGAGATACGCAGTATTTT; CDR3aa: CASSLERDTQYF
d_gene: TRBD2; v_gene: TRBV19; abundance: NA; j_gene: TRBJ2-7; CDR3nt: TGTGCCAGTACCTCGGGACTAGCGGGATTTTCCGAGCAGTACTTC; CDR3aa: CASTSGLAGFSEQYF
d_gene: TRBD1; v_gene: TRBV7-2; abundance: few; j_gene: TRBJ1-2; CDR3nt: TGTGCCAGCAGCAACCGGGACAGGGTCGACGGCTACACCTTC; CDR3aa: CASSNRDRVDGYTF
d_gene: NA; v_gene: TRBV5-5; abundance: NA; j_gene: TRBJ1-2; CDR3nt: TGTGCCAGCAGCTTGTCGGGGAACTATGGCTACACCTTC; CDR3aa: CASSLSGNYGYTF
d_gene: NA; v_gene: TRBV11-1; abundance: NA; j_gene: TRBJ2-1; CDR3nt: TGTGCCAGCAGCAGTGATAGGCCCAATGAGCAGTTCTTC; CDR3aa: CASSSDRPNEQFF
d_gene: NA; v_gene: TRBV7-9; abundance: NA; j_gene: TRBJ1-3; CDR3nt: TGTGCCAGCAGCTTGGAAGGGGTTGGAAACACCATATATTTT; CDR3aa: CASSLEGVGNTIYF
d_gene: NA; v_gene: TRBV7-3; abundance: NA; j_gene: TRBJ1-1; CDR3nt: TGTGCCAGCAGCACCAGTTCCGGGGATGCTGAAGCTTTCTTT; CDR3aa: CASSTSSGDAEAFF
d_gene: NA; v_gene: TRBV30; abundance: once; j_gene: TRBJ1-1; CDR3nt: TGTGCCTGGAGAGGGACGGCGAACACTGAAGCTTTCTTT; CDR3aa: CAWRGTANTEAFF
d_gene: TRBD1; v_gene: TRBV4-2; abundance: once; j_gene: TRBJ1-2; CDR3nt: TGTGCCAGCAGCCAGGTACCGGGACAGGGAAACTATGGCTACACCTTC; CDR3aa: CASSQVPGQGNYGYTF
d_gene: NA; v_gene: TRBV5-4; abundance: NA; j_gene: TRBJ2-6; CDR3nt: TGTGCCAGCAGTCCACGGGGAGGCGACTCTGGGGCCAACGTCCTGACTTTC; CDR3aa: CASSPRGGDSGANVLTF
d_gene: NA; v_gene: TRBV5-1; abundance: NA; j_gene: TRBJ2-5; CDR3nt: TGCGCCAGCAGTCCGGGCCTACTCTCTCACCCCCAGTACTTC; CDR3aa: CASSPGLLSHPQYF
d_gene: TRBD2; v_gene: TRBV28; abundance: NA; j_gene: TRBJ2-1; CDR3nt: TGTGCCAGCAGCCCCCCGGTAGCGGGATCCTACAATGAGCAGTTCTTC; CDR3aa: CASSPPVAGSYNEQFF
d_gene: NA; v_gene: TRBV2; abundance: few; j_gene: TRBJ1-2; CDR3nt: TGTGCCAGCAGTGCCGGGCTGGATGGCTACACCTTC; CDR3aa: CASSAGLDGYTF
d_gene: NA; v_gene: TRBV5-6; abundance: NA; j_gene: TRBJ1-5; CDR3nt: TGTGCCAGCAGCTTATCTGCCGGGACACCCAATCAGCCCCAGCATTTT; CDR3aa: CASSLSAGTPNQPQHF
d_gene: TRBD1; v_gene: TRBV5-8; abundance: NA; j_gene: TRBJ2-2; CDR3nt: TGTGCCAGCAGATTGACAGGGGGCAAGGACACCGGGGAGCTGTTTTTT; CDR3aa: CASRLTGGKDTGELFF